The 9 T cell receptor beta chains below were found in one sample sequenced in a study of T cells in Graves' hyperthyroidism and ophthalmopathy. It was RNA transcripts that yielded the amplified TCR beta CDR3 regions. With the HTBI primer set, the TCR CDR3 went through a first round of RT-PCR. TCRdb recomputed calls from the multiplex PCR reads with MiXCR, one row per CDR3 protein. Among some 570,000 distinct CDR3 sequences listed, approximately 15% were seen once. Sequencing was performed on blood. The receptor source for this set is a woman in her late teens or twenties with Graves' ophthalmopathy.

This clonotype was counted at least ten times. This sequence joins TRBV28 and TRBJ2-7, with D unresolved. Trimming shortened V by 6 bases and J by 9 bases, and 12 bases separated the two germline ends. The CDR3 covers 11 residues. From germline, CDR1 is MDHEN and CDR2 SYDVKM. CDR3 DNA sequence: TGTGCCAGCAGCCCAGATGATGGGCAGTACTTC. The encoded protein is CASSPDDGQYF. Together with reference TRBV28 and TRBJ2-7, the CDR3 gives the full variable domain: DVKVTQSSRYLVKRTGEKVFLECVQDMDHENMFWYRQDPGLGLRLIYFSYDVKMKEKGDIPEGYSVSREKKERFSLILESASTNQTSMYLCASSPDDGQYFGPGTRLTVT.

This clonotype has only a few counts. The chain carries TRBV7-2 and TRBJ1-5; D is ambiguous. Germline-derived CDR1 and CDR2 are SGHTA and FQGNSA. The ends were cut back, 5 bases at V and 2 bases at J, with 16 bases in the middle. The CDR3 covers 16 residues. The chain's CDR3 is CASSPVRRAGNQPQHF. The CDR3 coding sequence is TGTGCCAGCAGCCCTGTTCGTAGGGCTGGCAATCAGCCCCAGCATTTT.

This clonotype has at least ten counts. The V gene is TRBV28, the J gene TRBJ2-5; 7 nucleotides align to TRBD2. CDR3 length: 15 amino acids. The germline V gene has CDR1 MDHEN and CDR2 SYDVKM. After removal of 5 bases from V and 5 bases from J, the junction contained 11 bases not matched to a gene. The CDR3 here is CASSPSAGVRETQYF. The DNA of the CDR3 is TGTGCCAGCAGTCCATCGGCGGGAGTAAGGGAGACCCAGTACTTC.

The chain is built from TRBV28 and TRBJ2-1; TRBD2 matches 10 bases. Germline-derived CDR1 and CDR2 are MDHEN and SYDVKM. The CDR3 has 16 residues. The trim removed 5 bases at V and 4 bases at J, leaving 8 bases unmatched. CDR3 coding DNA: TGTGCCAGCAGTCGAACGATACTAGCGGGATACAATGAGCAGTTCTTC. Protein sequence: CASSRTILAGYNEQFF. The variable domain in full, with the rest retrieved from reference TRBV28 and TRBJ2-1, is DVKVTQSSRYLVKRTGEKVFLECVQDMDHENMFWYRQDPGLGLRLIYFSYDVKMKEKGDIPEGYSVSREKKERFSLILESASTNQTSMYLCASSRTILAGYNEQFFGPGTRLTVL.

In this sample, this clonotype turned up many times. The chain combines TRBV6-1 with TRBJ2-1; 10 bases line up with TRBD2. The CDR3 runs 15 residues. Germline-derived CDR1 and CDR2 are MNHNS and SASEGT. V dropped 3 bases and J dropped 9; count of bases not matched to a gene: 8. The CDR3 DNA reads as TGTGCCAGCAGTGAGTCTAGCGGGAGTCTCGGTGAGCAGTTCTTC. It is translated as CASSESSGSLGEQFF.

This clonotype has a count of ten or more. This sequence joins TRBV18 and TRBJ1-1; a possible D gene is TRBD1 (5 bases). The germline gives CDR1 KGHSH, CDR2 LQKENI. This CDR3 is built from 14 residues. V lost 8 bases to trimming and J lost 1 base, with 14 bases between them. The CDR3 spells CASSPGLSNTEAFF. CDR3 coding DNA: TGTGCCAGCAGCCCGGGACTGTCGAACACTGAAGCTTTCTTT.

As to this clonotype: One end of the junction is discordant with germline, which a read error may explain. The chain has TRBV5-1 and TRBJ1-1; no definite D call. Germline CDR1 reads SGHRS; CDR2 reads YFSETQ. CDR3 length: 15 amino acids. The CDR3 DNA sequence: TGCGTCAGCAGCTTTTGGGTGACGGTGGGTACTGAAGCTTTCTTT. Its translation: CVSSFWVTVGTEAFF.

Ten or more counts support this clonotype. This chain uses TRBV15 with TRBJ1-2; weak D call: TRBD1 (6 bases). The CDR3 covers 16 residues. Germline CDR1 LNHNV, CDR2 YYDKDF (reference sequence). The V and J ends lost 0 bases and 4 bases respectively, with 15 bases between them. The CDR3 here is CATSRDSGTTVYGYTF. For the CDR3, the DNA is TGTGCCACCAGCAGAGATTCAGGGACAACAGTCTATGGCTACACCTTC.

This clonotype has more than one count but fewer than ten. This rearrangement joins TRBV9 to TRBJ2-2; D might be TRBD1 (6 bases). Trimming removed 0 bases from V and 4 bases from J, with 13 bases in between. Per germline, CDR1 SGDLS and CDR2 YYNGEE. The CDR3 loop spans 16 amino acids. Here the CDR3 DNA reads TGTGCCAGCAGCGTAGGAGGGGGAGAGGTCACCGGGGAGCTGTTTTTT. It is translated as CASSVGGGEVTGELFF. Full variable domain (missing parts from reference TRBV9 and TRBJ2-2): DSGVTQTPKHLITATGQRVTLRCSPRSGDLSVYWYQQSLDQGLQFLIQYYNGEERAKGNILERFSAQQFPDLHSELNLSSLELGDSALYFCASSVGGGEVTGELFFGEGSRLTVL.